One sample yielded the 2 T cell receptor beta chains listed below, sequenced in a study of blood T cell repertoires in COVID-19. Clones were read by immunoSEQ multiplex PCR, and TCRdb kept only the in-frame ones, dropping some. The sample has 80,000 to 100,000 clones, around 87% seen once; the top ten hold 15% to 20%. The sequenced sample consisted of peripheral blood. Receptors originate from a human donor in a cohort sampled during active COVID-19.

The genes are TRBV3-1 (or the pseudogene TRBV3-2) and TRBJ2-7, with D unclear. Trimming pared 4 bases from V and 2 bases from J, leaving 9 bases between. CDR3 length: 13 residues. Germline V CDR1 and CDR2: LGHDT, YNNKEL (reference sequence). The CDR3 DNA is TGTGCCAGCAGCCCCTCGGGTACCTACGAGCAGTACTTC. Translated, it gives CASSPSGTYEQYF.

This rearrangement joins TRBV7-6 to TRBJ1-1; D might be TRBD1 (5 bases). The germline V gene encodes CDR1 SGHVS and CDR2 FNYEAQ. The V and J ends lost 0 bases and 3 bases respectively, with 14 bases between them. This CDR3 is 16 amino acids long. As DNA, the CDR3 is TGTGCCAGCAGCTTAGCCCCAAATGGGGCGGACACTGAAGCTTTCTTT. It yields the protein CASSLAPNGADTEAFF.